This T cell receptor beta chain was recovered during a study of blood T cell repertoires in COVID-19. Overall study: COVID-19 samples from acute and convalescent phases originated in the United States, Italy and Spain. T cells, B-cell-depleted T cells, or PBMCs provided the cDNA or gDNA that served as material.

Those enrolled in Seattle joined during active infection and were followed longitudinally afterward. As originally analysed: Cell counts per sample came from amplifying reference gene primers. Some clones are missing from TCRdb's copy, which holds only in-frame ones; the method was immunoSEQ multiplex PCR. Clonal size and the V and J genes are those of that table, whereas D and trimming came from the DNA. This sample has a few hundred thousand clones, with roughly 89% found just once. The ends were cut back, 4 bases at V and 2 bases at J, with 12 bases in the middle. Germline V lookup: CDR1 GTSNPN, CDR2 SVGIG (reference sequence). CDR3 size: 14 residues.

The chain carries TRBV30 and TRBJ1-5; D might be TRBD1 (5 bases). This receptor was obtained from a woman aged 35 to 49 with COVID-19, enrolled during active disease. Material: peripheral blood. In DNA form, the CDR3 reads TGTGCCTGGACGAAGGGACTAGGCAATCAGCCCCAGCATTTT. Amino acid sequence: CAWTKGLGNQPQHF.